One sample yielded the 20 T cell receptor beta chains listed below, sequenced in a study of beta chain features in type 1 diabetes. The isolated RNA, all of it, was reverse transcribed, so expressed TCRB transcripts were what got sequenced. Data came from immunoSEQ multiplex PCR; TCRdb stores just in-frame clones and leaves some out. The table lists 640,000 or so clones, over 10% of them singletons. The study, taken as a whole, reports: TCRB CDR3s from Type 1 diabetes patients were moderately but significantly shorter in all four CD4+ subsets.

The antigens of these receptors remain unknown. Sequenced: naive CD4+ T cells from blood. Every receptor here comes from a man in his late teens or twenties with type 1 diabetes.

This clone was counted between two and nine times. This rearrangement joins TRBV4-1 to TRBJ2-5; 10 bases fit TRBD2. The CDR3 spans 16 residues. V was clipped by 0 bases and J by 6 bases; unmatched bases: 7. Germline-derived CDR1 and CDR2 are MGHRA and YSYEKL. The CDR3 DNA follows: TGCGCCAGCAGCCAAGATTTACAGCGGGGGGGAAAGACCCAGTACTTC. Amino acid sequence: CASSQDLQRGGKTQYF.

The chain links TRBV6-1 to TRBJ2-7, with a weak D call TRBD1 (6 bases). The CDR3 contains 13 residues. Trimming removed 3 bases from V and 2 bases from J, with 8 bases in between. In germline, CDR1 is MNHNS, CDR2 SASEGT. DNA for the CDR3: TGTGCCAGCAGTGACCCAGGGGCCTACGAGCAGTACTTC. Translating it yields CASSDPGAYEQYF.

This clone appeared a few times. The chain links TRBV5-1 to TRBJ2-3; no reliable D call. The germline V and J ends were trimmed by 0 bases and 8 bases, with 16 bases remaining between them. The CDR3 covers 15 residues. Per the germline V gene, CDR1 is SGHRS and CDR2 is YFSETQ. DNA for the CDR3: TGCGCCAGCAGCTTGGACCCTTTTCTCTTTGGTACGCAGTATTTT. Amino acid sequence: CASSLDPFLFGTQYF.

V usage is TRBV5-1 and J usage is TRBJ2-3; tentatively, D is TRBD1 (5 bases). The V end lost 4 bases, the J end lost 4 bases, and 16 bases lay between the germline ends. In germline, CDR1 is SGHRS, CDR2 YFSETQ. The CDR3 length is 15 residues. CDR3 nucleotides: TGCGCCAGCAGCCTCGGGCAGGGTGTCGCAGATACGCAGTATTTT. It codes for CASSLGQGVADTQYF.

This clone was counted a few times. The chain combines TRBV4-1 with TRBJ1-2; D may be TRBD1 (5 bases). The CDR3 contains 15 residues. Germline V CDR1 and CDR2: MGHRA, YSYEKL. V lost 4 bases to trimming and J lost 4 bases, with 16 bases between them. CDR3 in amino acids: CASSPSFTDIYGYTF. In DNA, the CDR3 is TGCGCCAGCAGCCCTTCTTTTACGGACATCTATGGCTACACCTTC.

V and J are TRBV5-5 and TRBJ1-3; maybe TRBD1 (5 bases). From germline, CDR1 is SGHKS and CDR2 YYEKEE (reference sequence). V gave up 3 bases and J gave up 4 bases, with 8 bases separating them. CDR3 length: 13 residues. The CDR3 coding sequence is TGTGCCAGCAGCTGGGACGCCGGAAACACCATATATTTT. Its protein is CASSWDAGNTIYF. The entire variable domain, with the rest obtained from reference TRBV5-5 and TRBJ1-3, is as follows: DAGVTQSPTHLIKTRGQQVTLRCSPISGHKSVSWYQQVLGQGPQFIFQYYEKEERGRGNFPDRFSARQFPNYSSELNVNALLLGDSALYLCASSWDAGNTIYFGEGSWLTVV.

This chain uses TRBV18 with TRBJ1-3; D ambiguous. The length of the CDR3 is 14 residues. Trimming stripped 6 bases from V and 0 bases from J, with 9 bases between. CDR1 and CDR2 from the germline V gene are KGHSH and LQKENI. CDR3 nucleotide sequence: TGTGCCAGCTCTCAGGCGTCCTCTGGAAACACCATATATTTT. Amino acids: CASSQASSGNTIYF.

The table lists this clone with a count of one. The chain's CDR3 is CASSIGRGATYEQYF. In DNA form, the CDR3 reads TGTGCCAGTAGTATAGGCCGGGGGGCAACGTACGAGCAGTACTTC. J is TRBJ2-7 and V is TRBV19; maybe TRBD2 (7 bases). This CDR3 spans 15 amino acids. Per germline, CDR1 LNHDA and CDR2 SQIVND (reference sequence). Trimming stripped 1 base from V and 4 bases from J, with 14 bases between.

The V gene is TRBV14, the J gene TRBJ1-2; D unclear. The CDR3 has 12 amino acids. Trimming cost V 1 base and J 7 bases, with 7 bases left between them. Looked up from germline, CDR1 is SGHDN and CDR2 is FVKESK. The CDR3 DNA reads TGTGCCAGCAGCCAAGGAGGGTTTGGCTACACCTTC. The encoded protein is CASSQGGFGYTF.

This chain uses TRBV7-9 with TRBJ1-3; no reliable D call. Germline V gene lookup returns CDR1 SEHNR and CDR2 FQNEAQ (reference sequence). V shed 5 bases and J shed 0 bases, with 8 bases lying between them. There are 14 residues in the CDR3. The CDR3 DNA sequence: TGTGCCAGCAGCCAATCCGCCTCTGGAAACACCATATATTTT. Translation gives CASSQSASGNTIYF.

This clone was recorded a few times. The chain has TRBV2 and TRBJ2-5; TRBD1 aligns across 7 bases. With 6 bases clipped from V and 7 bases from J, the junction kept 11 bases outside the gene matches. The CDR3 sequence is 14 residues long. From germline, CDR1 is SNHLY and CDR2 FYNNEI. The CDR3 region has the DNA TGTGCCAGCAGAGAATGGGACAGTTCGGGGACCCAGTACTTC. Translation: CASREWDSSGTQYF.

The sample holds a few counts of this clone. V and J are TRBV11-2 and TRBJ2-1; 7 bases fit TRBD1. With 5 bases clipped from V and 0 bases from J, the junction kept 4 bases outside the gene matches. The V gene's germline CDR1 is SGHAT and CDR2 FQNNGV. The CDR3 spans 15 residues. The CDR3 protein is CASSGWDSSYNEQFF. In nucleotides, the CDR3 is TGTGCCAGCAGCGGCTGGGACAGCTCCTACAATGAGCAGTTCTTC. Looking up the rest from reference TRBV11-2 and TRBJ2-1 gives the full variable domain: EAGVAQSPRYKIIEKRQSVAFWCNPISGHATLYWYQQILGQGPKLLIQFQNNGVVDDSQLPKDRFSAERLKGVDSTLKIQPAKLEDSAVYLCASSGWDSSYNEQFFGPGTRLTVL.

V usage is TRBV6-1 and J usage is TRBJ2-4; 7 positions agree with TRBD1. Germline assignment: CDR1 MNHNS and CDR2 SASEGT. The CDR3 extends over 12 amino acids. The junction had 5 bases not matched to a gene; V was cut back by 10 bases and J by 5 bases. The CDR3 coding sequence is TGTGCCAACAGGGGCGATGAAAACATTCAGTACTTC. Translating it yields CANRGDENIQYF.

With regard to this clone: Distinct nucleotide sequences in the sample also encode this CDR3. The chain employs TRBV30 and TRBJ2-1, with D uncertain. Germline loops: CDR1 GTSNPN, CDR2 SVGIG (reference sequence). The CDR3 runs to 11 residues. V was clipped by 1 base and J by 7 bases, with 5 bases between them. The CDR3 is CAWSARNEQFF. The DNA of the CDR3 is TGTGCCTGGAGTGCCAGGAATGAGCAGTTCTTC.

There are a few counts of this clone. This chain joins TRBV28 and TRBJ2-7; D gene uncertain. Germline V gene data show CDR1 as MDHEN and CDR2 as SYDVKM. V lost 3 bases and J lost 3, with 6 bases in between. The CDR3 consists of 12 residues. The CDR3 region has the DNA TGTGCCAGCAGTTTTGGCTACTACGAGCAGTACTTC. Its translation: CASSFGYYEQYF.

The rearrangement joins TRBV28 to TRBJ1-1, with D unclear. The CDR3 has 15 residues. Germline CDR1 is MDHEN and CDR2 is SYDVKM. V shed 2 bases and J shed 4 bases, with 14 bases lying between them. The CDR3 region is CASSLGGLDTTEAFF. The CDR3, as DNA: TGTGCCAGCAGTTTAGGCGGGCTCGATACCACTGAAGCTTTCTTT. The variable domain in full, with the rest retrieved from reference TRBV28 and TRBJ1-1, is DVKVTQSSRYLVKRTGEKVFLECVQDMDHENMFWYRQDPGLGLRLIYFSYDVKMKEKGDIPEGYSVSREKKERFSLILESASTNQTSMYLCASSLGGLDTTEAFFGQGTRLTVV.

The chain is built from TRBV30 and TRBJ2-5; D not resolved. The J call is doubtful: the DNA matches TRBJ2-7 better. The CDR3 spans 13 residues. In germline, CDR1 is GTSNPN, CDR2 SVGIG (reference sequence). CDR3 residues: CAWSLWQPYEQYF. CDR3 coding DNA: TGTGCCTGGAGTTTGTGGCAGCCCTACGAGCAGTACTTC.

The genes are TRBV5-1 and TRBJ1-1; no clear D gene. V gave up 5 bases and J gave up 4 bases, with 15 bases separating them. The V gene's germline CDR1 is SGHRS and CDR2 YFSETQ. This CDR3 contains 14 residues. In DNA, the CDR3 is TGCGCCAGCAGAACAGCCCTGGACTTCACTGAAGCTTTCTTT. This encodes CASRTALDFTEAFF.

The V gene is TRBV7-2, the J gene TRBJ2-7, with D tentatively TRBD1 (5 bases). Germline V lookup: CDR1 SGHTA, CDR2 FQGNSA. V shed 5 bases and J shed 7 bases, with 15 bases lying between them. This CDR3 has 13 amino acids. CDR3: CASSQGSSREQYF. Written as DNA, the CDR3 is TGTGCCAGCAGCCAGGGCTCCTCGAGGGAGCAGTACTTC.

The chain combines TRBV7-3 with TRBJ1-1; D ambiguous. Per germline, CDR1 SGHTA and CDR2 FQGTGA. This CDR3 spans 15 amino acids. The V gene lost 5 bases and the J gene lost 4 bases, with 17 bases spanning the gap. The CDR3 region has the DNA TGTGCCAGCAGCCCAAATCCCCCAGGCCTCACTGAAGCTTTCTTT. Protein product: CASSPNPPGLTEAFF.